This T cell receptor beta chain was documented in a study of blood T cells in healthy people across ages. A second 7 to 11 cycle PCR used barcoded and J-beta primers. TCRdb recomputed calls from the 5' RACE reads with MiXCR, one row per CDR3 protein. The sample consists of approximately 780,000 distinct CDR3 sequences, roughly 24% of them appearing once. CDR3 length equals 14 residues. The V and J ends lost 5 bases and 6 bases, in that order; junction bases with no gene match: 4. Germline V gene sequence: CDR1 SGHTA, CDR2 FQGNSA. The sample, about 10 milliliters of peripheral blood, was drawn from each donor. This clonotype was found many times. Its antigen is not known. Study-wide findings and caveats: With donor CMV status unknown, expanded clonotype changes were possibly confounded. The fall in TCR beta diversity per million T cells was roughly linear with age.

The same data also went into a second study, on T cells of mothers and their children. As that report states: Versus unrelated pairs, overlap was slightly higher in related mother-child pairs, without reaching significance.

The J gene is TRBJ2-1, the V gene TRBV7-2, with TRBD2 matching 10 bases. The material sequenced was blood. The sequence came from a boy aged 5-17 years in good health. The chain's CDR3 is CASSSSGGSNEQFF. CDR3 bases: TGTGCCAGCAGCAGTAGCGGGGGGAGCAATGAGCAGTTCTTC.